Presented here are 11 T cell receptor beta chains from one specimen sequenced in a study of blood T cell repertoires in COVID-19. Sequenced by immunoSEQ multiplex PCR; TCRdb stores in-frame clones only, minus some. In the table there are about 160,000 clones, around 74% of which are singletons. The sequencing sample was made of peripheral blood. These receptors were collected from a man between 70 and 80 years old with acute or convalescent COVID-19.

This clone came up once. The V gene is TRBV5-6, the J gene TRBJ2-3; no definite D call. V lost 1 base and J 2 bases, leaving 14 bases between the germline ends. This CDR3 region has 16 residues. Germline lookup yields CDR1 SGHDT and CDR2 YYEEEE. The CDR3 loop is CASSLIQTPNTDTQYF. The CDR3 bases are TGTGCCAGCAGCTTGATACAGACGCCCAACACAGATACGCAGTATTTT.

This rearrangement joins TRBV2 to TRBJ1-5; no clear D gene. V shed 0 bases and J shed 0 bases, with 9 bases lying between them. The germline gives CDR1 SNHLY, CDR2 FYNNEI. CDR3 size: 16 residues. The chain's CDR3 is CASSEAFVSSNQPQHF. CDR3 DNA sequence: TGTGCCAGCAGTGAAGCCTTTGTCAGTAGCAATCAGCCCCAGCATTTT.

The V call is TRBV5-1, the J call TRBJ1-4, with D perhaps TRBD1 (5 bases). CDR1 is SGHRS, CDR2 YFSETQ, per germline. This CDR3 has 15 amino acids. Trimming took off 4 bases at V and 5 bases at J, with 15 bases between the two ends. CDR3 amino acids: CASSRQDRINEKLFF. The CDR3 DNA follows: TGCGCCAGCAGCCGGCAAGACAGAATAAATGAAAAACTGTTTTTT.

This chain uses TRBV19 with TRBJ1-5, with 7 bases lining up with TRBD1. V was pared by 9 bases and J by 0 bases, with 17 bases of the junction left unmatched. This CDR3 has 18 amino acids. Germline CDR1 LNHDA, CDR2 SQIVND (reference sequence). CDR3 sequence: CASSWDRQKANSNQPQHF. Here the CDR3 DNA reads TGTGCCAGCAGCTGGGACAGACAAAAAGCGAATAGCAATCAGCCCCAGCATTTT.

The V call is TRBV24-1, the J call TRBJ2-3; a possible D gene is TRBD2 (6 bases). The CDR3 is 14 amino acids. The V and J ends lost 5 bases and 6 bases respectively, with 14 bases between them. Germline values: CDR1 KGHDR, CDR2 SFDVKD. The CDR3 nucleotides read TGTGCCACCAGTGCGGCCGGAGGGTGGGATACGCAGTATTTT. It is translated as CATSAAGGWDTQYF.

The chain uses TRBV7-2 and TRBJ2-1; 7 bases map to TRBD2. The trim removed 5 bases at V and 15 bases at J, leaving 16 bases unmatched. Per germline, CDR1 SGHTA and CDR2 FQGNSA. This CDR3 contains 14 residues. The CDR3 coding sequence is TGTGCCAGCAGCCCCTGGTGGGGAGGGCGGAAACCGTTCTTC. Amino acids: CASSPWWGGRKPFF.

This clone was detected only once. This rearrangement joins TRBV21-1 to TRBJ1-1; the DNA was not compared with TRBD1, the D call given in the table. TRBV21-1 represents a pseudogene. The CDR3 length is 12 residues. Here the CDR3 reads CGGPLMNTEAFF. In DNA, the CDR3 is TGTGGGGGGCCCCTAATGAACACTGAAGCTTTCTTT.

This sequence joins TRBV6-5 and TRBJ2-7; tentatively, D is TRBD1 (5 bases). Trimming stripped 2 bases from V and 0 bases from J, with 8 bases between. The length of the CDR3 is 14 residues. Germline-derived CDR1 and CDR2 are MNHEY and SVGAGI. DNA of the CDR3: TGTGCCAGCAGTTACGGGGCCTCCTCCTACGAGCAGTACTTC. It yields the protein CASSYGASSYEQYF.

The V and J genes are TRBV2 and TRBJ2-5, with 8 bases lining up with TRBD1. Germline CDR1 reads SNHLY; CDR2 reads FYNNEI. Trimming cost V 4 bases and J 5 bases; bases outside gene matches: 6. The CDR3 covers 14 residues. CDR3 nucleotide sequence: TGTGCCAGCAGTGGCCAGGGGGCCGGGGAGACCCAGTACTTC. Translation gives CASSGQGAGETQYF.

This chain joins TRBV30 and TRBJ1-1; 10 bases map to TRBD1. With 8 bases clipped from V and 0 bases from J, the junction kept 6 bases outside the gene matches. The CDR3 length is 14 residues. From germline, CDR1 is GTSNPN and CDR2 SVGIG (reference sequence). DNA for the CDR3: TGTGCCCGGGACAGGGGTGTTGTGAACACTGAAGCTTTCTTT. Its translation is CARDRGVVNTEAFF. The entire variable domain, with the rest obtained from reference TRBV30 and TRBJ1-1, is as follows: SQTIHQWPATLVQPVGSPLSLECTVEGTSNPNLYWYRQAAGRGLQLLFYSVGIGQISSEVPQNLSASRPQDRQFILSSKKLLLSDSGFYLCARDRGVVNTEAFFGQGTRLTVV.

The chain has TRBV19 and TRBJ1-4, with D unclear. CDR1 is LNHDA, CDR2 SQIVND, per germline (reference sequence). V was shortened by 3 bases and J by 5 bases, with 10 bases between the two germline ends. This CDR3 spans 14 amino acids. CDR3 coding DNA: TGTGCCAGTAGTATCCGCGCCGTAAATGAAAAACTGTTTTTT. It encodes CASSIRAVNEKLFF.